This T cell receptor beta chain was observed in a study of blood T cell repertoires in COVID-19. Study-wide background: Sites in the United States, Italy and Spain provided acute and convalescent COVID-19 samples.

Trimming left V 4 bases short and J 6 bases short, with 15 bases between. The CDR3 totals 15 residues. CDR1 is KGHDR, CDR2 SFDVKD, per germline. TCRdb's table, derived via immunoSEQ multiplex PCR, lists solely in-frame clones and lacks some. Of 200,000 to 250,000 clones listed, about 94% are singletons. This sequence was found in a man between 60 and 75 years old with COVID-19, enrolled during active disease. Sequencing was performed on peripheral blood. The chain recombines TRBV24-1 with TRBJ2-1; unclear D gene. DNA for the CDR3: TGTGCCACCAGTGACCAGCGCGTTCCGGGCAATGAGCAGTTCTTC. Translated, it gives CATSDQRVPGNEQFF.